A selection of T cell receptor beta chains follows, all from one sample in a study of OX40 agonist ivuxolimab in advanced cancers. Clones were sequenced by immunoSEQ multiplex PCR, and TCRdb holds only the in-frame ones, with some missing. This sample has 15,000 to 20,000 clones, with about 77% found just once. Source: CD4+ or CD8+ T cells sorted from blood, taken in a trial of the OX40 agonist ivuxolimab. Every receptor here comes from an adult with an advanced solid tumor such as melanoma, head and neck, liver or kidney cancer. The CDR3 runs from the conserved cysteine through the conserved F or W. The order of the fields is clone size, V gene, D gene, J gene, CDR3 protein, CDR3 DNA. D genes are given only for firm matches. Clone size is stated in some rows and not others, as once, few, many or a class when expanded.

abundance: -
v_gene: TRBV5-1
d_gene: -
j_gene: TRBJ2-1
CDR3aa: CASSLDRLSSYNEQFF
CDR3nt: TGCGCCAGCAGCTTGGACAGGCTTAGCTCCTACAATGAGCAGTTCTTC

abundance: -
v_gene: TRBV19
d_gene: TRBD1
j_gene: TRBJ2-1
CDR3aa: CASSIDPSGGRYNEQFF
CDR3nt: TGTGCCAGTAGTATAGATCCCTCAGGGGGACGGTACAATGAGCAGTTCTTC

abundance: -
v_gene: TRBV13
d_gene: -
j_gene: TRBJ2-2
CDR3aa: CASSLRLTGELFF
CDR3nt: TGTGCCAGCAGCTTGAGACTCACCGGGGAGCTGTTTTTT

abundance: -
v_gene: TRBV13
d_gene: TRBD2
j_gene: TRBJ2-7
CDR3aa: CASPRPGGPLHEQYF
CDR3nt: TGTGCCAGCCCCCGACCGGGAGGGCCTCTCCACGAGCAGTACTTC

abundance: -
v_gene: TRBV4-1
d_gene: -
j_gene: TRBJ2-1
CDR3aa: CASSQALTTDYSYNEQFF
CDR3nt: TGCGCCAGCAGCCAAGCTTTGACGACAGACTACTCCTACAATGAGCAGTTCTTC

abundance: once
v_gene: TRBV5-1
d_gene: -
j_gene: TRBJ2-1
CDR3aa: CASSLMKQEQFF
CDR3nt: TGCGCCAGCAGCTTGATGAAACAGGAGCAGTTCTTC

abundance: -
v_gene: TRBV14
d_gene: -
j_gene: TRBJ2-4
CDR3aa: CASSHRWEPDLAKNIQYF
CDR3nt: TGTGCCAGCAGCCATAGATGGGAGCCTGACCTAGCCAAAAACATTCAGTACTTC

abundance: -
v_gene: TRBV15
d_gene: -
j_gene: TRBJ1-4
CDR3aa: CATSRDGPGNEKLFF
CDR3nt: TGTGCCACCAGCAGAGATGGCCCAGGCAATGAAAAACTGTTTTTT

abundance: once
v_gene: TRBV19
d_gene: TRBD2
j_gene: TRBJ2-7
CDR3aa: CASSITSGSSEQYF
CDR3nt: TGTGCCAGTAGTATAACTAGCGGGAGTAGCGAGCAGTACTTC

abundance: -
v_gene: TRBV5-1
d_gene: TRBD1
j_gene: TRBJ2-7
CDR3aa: CASSKWTGLGYEQYF
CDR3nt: TGCGCCAGCAGCAAATGGACAGGGCTAGGCTACGAGCAGTACTTC

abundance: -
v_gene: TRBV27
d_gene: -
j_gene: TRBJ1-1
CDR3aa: CASSLGMTVNTEAFF
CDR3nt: TGTGCTAGCAGTTTAGGGATGACAGTGAACACTGAAGCTTTCTTT

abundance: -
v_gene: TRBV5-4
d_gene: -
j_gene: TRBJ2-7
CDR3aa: CASSFSVGSYEQYF
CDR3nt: TGTGCCAGCAGCTTTTCGGTCGGGTCCTACGAGCAGTACTTC

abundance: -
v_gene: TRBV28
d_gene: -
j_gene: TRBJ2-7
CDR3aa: CASSEGPAYEQYF
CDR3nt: TGTGCCAGCAGTGAGGGCCCGGCCTACGAGCAGTACTTC

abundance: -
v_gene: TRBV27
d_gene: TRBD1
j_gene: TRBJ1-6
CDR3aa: CASSLSTGMGSPLHF
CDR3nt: TGTGCCAGCAGTTTATCGACAGGGATGGGTTCACCCCTCCACTTT

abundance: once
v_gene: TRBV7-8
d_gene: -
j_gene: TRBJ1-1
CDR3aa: CASSLPIGQPNTEAFF
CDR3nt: TGTGCCAGCAGCTTACCCATCGGACAGCCGAACACTGAAGCTTTCTTT

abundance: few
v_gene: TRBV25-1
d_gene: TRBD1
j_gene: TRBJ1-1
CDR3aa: CASSEYGTGGATEAFF
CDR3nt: TGTGCCAGCAGTGAATACGGGACAGGGGGCGCGACTGAAGCTTTCTTT

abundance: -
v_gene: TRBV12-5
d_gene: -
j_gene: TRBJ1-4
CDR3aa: CASGHPGTSEKLFF
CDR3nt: TGTGCTAGTGGTCATCCCGGGACATCTGAAAAACTGTTTTTT

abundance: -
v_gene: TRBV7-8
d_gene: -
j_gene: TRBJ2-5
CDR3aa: CASSSVAGYQETQYF
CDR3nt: TGTGCCAGCAGCTCGGTTGCGGGGTACCAAGAGACCCAGTACTTC

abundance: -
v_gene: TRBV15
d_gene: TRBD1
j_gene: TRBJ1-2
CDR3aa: CATQGTGPLILYGYTF
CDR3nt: TGTGCCACCCAGGGGACAGGACCACTTATCCTCTATGGCTACACCTTC

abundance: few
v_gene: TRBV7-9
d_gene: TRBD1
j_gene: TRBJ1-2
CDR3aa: CASSSVPAGGYGYTF
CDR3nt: TGTGCCAGCAGCTCCGTGCCCGCAGGGGGCTATGGCTACACCTTC

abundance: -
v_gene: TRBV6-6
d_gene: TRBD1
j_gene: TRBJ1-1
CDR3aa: CASSYLGLQGDAFF
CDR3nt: TGTGCCAGCAGTTACTTAGGGTTACAGGGGGACGCTTTCTTT

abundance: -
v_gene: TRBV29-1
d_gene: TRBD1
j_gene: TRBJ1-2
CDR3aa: CSARGQGANYGYTF
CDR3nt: TGCAGCGCCCGTGGACAGGGGGCAAACTATGGCTACACCTTC

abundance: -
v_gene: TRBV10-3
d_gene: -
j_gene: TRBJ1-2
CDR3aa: CAISESGQTGLNYGYTF
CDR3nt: TGTGCCATCAGTGAGTCGGGTCAAACGGGACTTAACTATGGCTACACCTTC

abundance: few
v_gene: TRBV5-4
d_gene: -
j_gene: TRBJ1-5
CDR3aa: CASSRRRDGYQPQHF
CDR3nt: TGTGCCAGCAGCCGACGGCGGGACGGATATCAGCCCCAGCATTTT

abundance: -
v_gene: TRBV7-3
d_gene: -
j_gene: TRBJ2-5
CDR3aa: CASSLWQAIGGQETQYF
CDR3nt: TGTGCCAGCAGCTTATGGCAAGCTATAGGGGGCCAAGAGACCCAGTACTTC

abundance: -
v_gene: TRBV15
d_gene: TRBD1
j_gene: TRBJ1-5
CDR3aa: CATSSRGGYSNQPQHF
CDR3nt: TGTGCCACCAGCAGCAGGGGGGGTTATAGCAATCAGCCCCAGCATTTT

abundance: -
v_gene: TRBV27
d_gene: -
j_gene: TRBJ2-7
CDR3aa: CASSLNGYSYEQYF
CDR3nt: TGTGCCAGCAGTTTAAACGGCTACTCCTACGAGCAGTACTTC

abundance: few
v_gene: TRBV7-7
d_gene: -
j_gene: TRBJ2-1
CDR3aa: CASSLRLASSYNEQFF
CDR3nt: TGTGCCAGCAGCTTAAGGCTAGCGAGCTCCTACAATGAGCAGTTCTTC

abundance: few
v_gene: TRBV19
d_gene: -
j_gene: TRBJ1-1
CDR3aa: CASSIGSRSEAFF
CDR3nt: TGTGCCAGTAGTATAGGGTCCCGGAGTGAAGCTTTCTTT

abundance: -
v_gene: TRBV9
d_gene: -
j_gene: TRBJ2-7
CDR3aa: CASSPFIEAPYEQYF
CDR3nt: TGTGCCAGCAGCCCCTTTATCGAGGCACCCTACGAGCAGTACTTC

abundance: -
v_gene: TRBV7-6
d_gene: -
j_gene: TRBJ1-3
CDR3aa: CASSFLVGEGNTIYF
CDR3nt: TGTGCCAGCAGCTTCCTTGTGGGGGAAGGAAACACCATATATTTT

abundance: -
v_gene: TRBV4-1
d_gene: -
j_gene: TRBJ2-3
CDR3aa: CASSPYGAVGTDTQYF
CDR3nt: TGCGCCAGCAGCCCTTACGGAGCAGTGGGCACAGATACGCAGTATTTT

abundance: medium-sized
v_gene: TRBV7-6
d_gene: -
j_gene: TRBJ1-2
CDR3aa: CASSSFAGAENYGYTF
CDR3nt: TGTGCCAGCAGCTCCTTCGCGGGGGCGGAGAACTATGGCTACACCTTC

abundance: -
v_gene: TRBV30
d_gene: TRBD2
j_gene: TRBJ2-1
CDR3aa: CAWRPTPAGGRNEQFF
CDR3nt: TGTGCCTGGAGACCCACACCAGCGGGAGGCAGGAATGAGCAGTTCTTC

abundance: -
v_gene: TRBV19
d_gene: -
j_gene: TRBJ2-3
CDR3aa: CASSMGTGTDTQYF
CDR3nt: TGTGCCAGTAGTATGGGGACGGGCACAGATACGCAGTATTTT

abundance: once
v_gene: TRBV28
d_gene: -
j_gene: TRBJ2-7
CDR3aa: CASAVSKPYEQYF
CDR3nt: TGTGCCAGCGCCGTCTCAAAACCCTACGAGCAGTACTTC

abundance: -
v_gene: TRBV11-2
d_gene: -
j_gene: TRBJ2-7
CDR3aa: CASSLALSTEQYF
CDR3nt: TGTGCCAGCAGCTTAGCGTTATCTACCGAGCAGTACTTC

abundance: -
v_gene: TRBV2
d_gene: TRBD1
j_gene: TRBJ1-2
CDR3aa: CAAPGQGGYTF
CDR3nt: TGTGCCGCCCCGGGACAGGGTGGCTACACCTTC

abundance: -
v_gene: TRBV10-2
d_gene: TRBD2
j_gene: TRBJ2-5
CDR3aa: CASSLTPGGETQYF
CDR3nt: TGCGCCAGCAGCCTGACCCCGGGAGGAGAGACCCAGTACTTC

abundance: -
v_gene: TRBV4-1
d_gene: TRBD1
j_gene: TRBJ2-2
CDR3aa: CASSAQGAGGELFF
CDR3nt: TGCGCCAGCAGCGCGCAGGGGGCCGGCGGGGAGCTGTTTTTT

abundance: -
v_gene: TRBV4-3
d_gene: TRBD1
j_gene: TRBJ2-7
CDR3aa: CASSHDVSGGSYEQYF
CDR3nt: TGCGCCAGCAGCCATGATGTGTCAGGGGGCTCCTACGAGCAGTACTTC

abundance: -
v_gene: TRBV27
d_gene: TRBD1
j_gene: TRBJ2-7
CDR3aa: CASSSRTGEALPYEQYF
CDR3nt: TGTGCCAGCAGTTCCCGGACAGGCGAAGCTCTACCCTACGAGCAGTACTTC

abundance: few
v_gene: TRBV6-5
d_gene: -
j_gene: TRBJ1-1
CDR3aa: CASSYSANTEAFF
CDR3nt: TGTGCCAGCAGTTACTCGGCTAACACTGAAGCTTTCTTT

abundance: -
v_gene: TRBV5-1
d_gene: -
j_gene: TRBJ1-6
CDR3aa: CASSLWGGEGSPLHF
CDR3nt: TGCGCCAGCAGCTTGTGGGGGGGAGAGGGTTCACCCCTCCACTTT

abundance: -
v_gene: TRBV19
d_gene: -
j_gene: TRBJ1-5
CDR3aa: CASIQGEAVFGNQPQHF
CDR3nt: TGTGCCAGTATTCAAGGGGAGGCGGTATTCGGCAATCAGCCCCAGCATTTT

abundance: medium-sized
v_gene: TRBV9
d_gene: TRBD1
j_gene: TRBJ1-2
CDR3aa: CASSEGQANYGYTF
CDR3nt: TGTGCCAGCAGCGAGGGACAGGCTAACTATGGCTACACCTTC

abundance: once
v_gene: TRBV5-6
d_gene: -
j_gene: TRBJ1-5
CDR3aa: CASSLWGYGNQPQHF
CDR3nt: TGTGCCAGCAGCTTGTGGGGGTATGGCAATCAGCCCCAGCATTTT

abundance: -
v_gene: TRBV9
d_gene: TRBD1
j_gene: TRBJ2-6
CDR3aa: CASSVASKGAEPGANVLTF
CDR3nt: TGTGCCAGCAGCGTAGCTTCAAAGGGGGCGGAACCTGGGGCCAACGTCCTGACTTTC

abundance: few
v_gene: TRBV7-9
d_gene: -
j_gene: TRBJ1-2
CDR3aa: CASSRGDLDYGYTF
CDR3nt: TGTGCCAGCAGCCGAGGCGACTTGGACTATGGCTACACCTTC

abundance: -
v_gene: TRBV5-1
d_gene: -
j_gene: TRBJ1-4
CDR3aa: CASSPQGFKWGTNEKLFF
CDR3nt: TGCGCCAGCAGTCCGCAGGGATTTAAGTGGGGAACTAATGAAAAACTGTTTTTT

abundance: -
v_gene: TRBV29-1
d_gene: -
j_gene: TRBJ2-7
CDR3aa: CSVEGEYLGDDEQYF
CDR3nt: TGCAGCGTGGAGGGCGAGTACCTGGGAGACGACGAGCAGTACTTC

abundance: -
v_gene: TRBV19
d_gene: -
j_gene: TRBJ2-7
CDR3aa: CASSPPGTHEQYF
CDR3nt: TGTGCCAGTAGTCCCCCCGGGACCCACGAGCAGTACTTC